What follows describes a single T cell receptor (beta chain). Its matching antigen is unknown. This specimen comes from a study of OX40 agonist ivuxolimab in advanced cancers. Study background: Three patients had partial responses: one hepatocellular carcinoma, two cutaneous melanoma.

Study observations and caveats: At 0.1 to 3.0 mg/kg, CD4+ and CD8+ blood T cells expanded clonally by week 6. Among expanded peripheral T cells, antigen specificity went undetermined.

Exclusion applied to patients with autoimmune disease history or systemic immunosuppression. The CDR3 is made up of 10 amino acids. Trimming left V 5 bases short and J 7 bases short, with 5 bases between. Germline CDR1 is MNHNY and CDR2 is SVGAGI (reference sequence). Generated by immunoSEQ multiplex PCR, the TCRdb table keeps only in-frame clones and is missing some. The sample yields approximately 35,000 clones, roughly 74% seen once. The rearrangement joins TRBV6-6 to TRBJ1-2; unclear D gene. The receptor was isolated from an adult with an advanced solid tumor such as melanoma, head and neck, liver or kidney cancer. Material: CD4+ or CD8+ T cells sorted from blood, obtained in a trial of the OX40 agonist ivuxolimab. The CDR3 reads CASSLGGYTF. For the CDR3, the DNA is TGTGCCAGCAGTCTGGGTGGCTACACCTTC.